This is a list of T cell receptor beta chains from one sample in a study of blood T cell repertoires in COVID-19. Only in-frame clones appear in the TCRdb table, and some are missing; sequencing was by immunoSEQ multiplex PCR. The sample consists of over 200,000 clones, roughly 80% of them appearing once. What was sequenced was peripheral blood. These receptors were taken from a human donor in a cohort sampled during active COVID-19. Both conserved end residues are part of each CDR3. Fields, in order: V gene, clone size, J gene, D gene, CDR3 protein, CDR3 DNA. A D gene is named only where the DNA matches it firmly. Clone size is not always given. Where it is, it says once, few, many or a class for expanded clones.

v_call: TRBV19
clone_size: .
j_call: TRBJ1-5
d_call: .
cdr3_aa: CASSRRGNREGQPQHF
cdr3_nt: TGTGCCAGTAGTAGGAGAGGGAATCGGGAAGGACAGCCCCAGCATTTT

v_call: TRBV5-8
clone_size: .
j_call: TRBJ1-1
d_call: .
cdr3_aa: CASRGGLHTEAFF
cdr3_nt: TGTGCCAGCCGGGGGGGGCTTCACACTGAAGCTTTCTTT

v_call: TRBV9
clone_size: .
j_call: TRBJ2-1
d_call: .
cdr3_aa: CASSGRVQASSYNEQFF
cdr3_nt: TGTGCCAGCAGCGGGAGGGTGCAGGCGAGCTCCTACAATGAGCAGTTCTTC

v_call: TRBV9
clone_size: once
j_call: TRBJ2-7
d_call: TRBD2
cdr3_aa: CASSAASGTSYEQYF
cdr3_nt: TGTGCCAGCAGCGCGGCTAGCGGTACGTCCTACGAGCAGTACTTC

v_call: TRBV7-9
clone_size: .
j_call: TRBJ1-2
d_call: .
cdr3_aa: CASTFNGYTF
cdr3_nt: TGTGCCAGCACCTTCAATGGCTACACCTTC

v_call: TRBV27
clone_size: .
j_call: TRBJ2-7
d_call: .
cdr3_aa: CASSLGLPYEQYF
cdr3_nt: TGTGCCAGCAGTTTGGGACTCCCCTACGAGCAGTACTTC

v_call: TRBV6-5
clone_size: few
j_call: TRBJ2-7
d_call: .
cdr3_aa: CASRRDFSYEQYF
cdr3_nt: TGTGCCAGCAGGCGGGACTTTTCCTACGAGCAGTACTTC

v_call: TRBV7-9
clone_size: .
j_call: TRBJ2-3
d_call: TRBD2
cdr3_aa: CASSSVAGAINTDTQYF
cdr3_nt: TGTGCCAGCAGCTCAGTCGCGGGAGCCATAAACACAGATACGCAGTATTTT

v_call: TRBV19
clone_size: .
j_call: TRBJ2-7
d_call: .
cdr3_aa: CASSSRLGVYEQYF
cdr3_nt: TGTGCCAGTAGTTCTCGACTGGGAGTCTACGAGCAGTACTTC

v_call: TRBV9
clone_size: few
j_call: TRBJ1-2
d_call: .
cdr3_aa: CASSVGVGGSGYTF
cdr3_nt: TGTGCCAGCAGCGTAGGGGTTGGAGGGAGTGGCTACACCTTC

v_call: TRBV15
clone_size: .
j_call: TRBJ2-7
d_call: .
cdr3_aa: CATSRVGSGAYEQYF
cdr3_nt: TGTGCCACCAGCAGAGTAGGCTCGGGGGCCTACGAGCAGTACTTC

v_call: TRBV5-1
clone_size: .
j_call: TRBJ2-1
d_call: .
cdr3_aa: CASSFGGNEQFF
cdr3_nt: TGCGCCAGCAGCTTCGGGGGAAATGAGCAGTTCTTC

v_call: TRBV11-2
clone_size: .
j_call: TRBJ2-5
d_call: .
cdr3_aa: CASSSRGGARGQETQYF
cdr3_nt: TGTGCCAGCAGCTCAAGGGGGGGGGCTAGAGGCCAAGAGACCCAGTACTTC

v_call: TRBV3-1/TRBV3-2
clone_size: .
j_call: TRBJ1-1
d_call: .
cdr3_aa: CASSQALAEAFF
cdr3_nt: TGTGCCAGCAGCCAAGCCCTAGCTGAAGCTTTCTTT

v_call: TRBV5-4
clone_size: few
j_call: TRBJ2-7
d_call: .
cdr3_aa: CASSLEAGRYEQYF
cdr3_nt: TGTGCCAGCAGCTTGGAAGCGGGCCGCTACGAGCAGTACTTC

v_call: TRBV7-6
clone_size: .
j_call: TRBJ2-1
d_call: .
cdr3_aa: CASSQGVPGNEQFF
cdr3_nt: TGTGCCAGCAGCCAAGGGGTACCCGGGAATGAGCAGTTCTTC